This is a list of T cell receptor beta chains from one sample in a study of CD8+CD57+ T cells in acquired aplastic anemia. One entry per CDR3 protein results from TCRdb running MiXCR on the reads. This table has 100,000 to 150,000 distinct CDR3 sequences, 40% to 60% appearing once. The sample was sorted CD4+, CD8+, or CD8+CD57+ T cells (not recorded which) from PBMCs. These receptors were obtained from a human donor in good health, serving as a control. The conserved cysteine and the conserved F or W are not part of the CDR3 here.

V	J	CDR3
TRBV25-1	TRBJ1-1	ASSDPGGTEAF
TRBV11-1	TRBJ1-6	ASSLASDVQGWNSPLH
TRBV7-9	TRBJ2-5	ASSPTVATQY
TRBV5-1	TRBJ2-1	ASSPAGGPHEQF
TRBV12-3/TRBV12-4	TRBJ2-1	ASNQGYRNNEQF
TRBV2	TRBJ1-4	ASHGGRSMF
TRBV5-4	TRBJ2-2	ASSLVSNTGELF
TRBV6-5	TRBJ1-1	ASSYPGQGRTEAF
TRBV15	TRBJ1-6	ATSRTVNSPLH
TRBV7-9	TRBJ1-1	ASSLAGADTEAF
TRBV13	TRBJ1-2	ASSLPGETNYGYT
TRBV9	TRBJ2-4	ASSAGQSPGNIQY
TRBV18	TRBJ1-1	ASSPPRKDKGVNTEAF
TRBV18	TRBJ2-7	ASSPLEGTAYEQY
TRBV10-1	TRBJ2-1	ASRTSGGFNEQF
TRBV9	TRBJ1-2	ASSPKSGTGYGYT
TRBV7-9	TRBJ1-1	ASSLTTGRADEAF
TRBV25-1	TRBJ1-1	ASSLRGHRVNAEAF
TRBV24-1	TRBJ1-2	ATSGPGPLGYGYT
TRBV7-2	TRBJ1-6	ASSYRDRVYSPLH
TRBV15	TRBJ1-3	ATSRDSGRSGNTIY
TRBV20-1	TRBJ2-3	SASKPGQGSTDTQY
TRBV5-1	TRBJ2-5	ASSFEETQY
TRBV10-3	TRBJ1-2	AIMGTQGPYGYT
TRBV2	TRBJ1-1	ASSEEQGGIEAF
TRBV25-1	TRBJ1-2	ASRQGAYGYT
TRBV6-5	TRBJ1-6	ASISGTGVSPLH
TRBV6-1	TRBJ2-6	ASSDRGLGANVLT
TRBV5-4	TRBJ2-1	ASSLNSLPYNEQF
TRBV2	TRBJ1-2	ASSSTASGGYT
TRBV5-5	TRBJ2-1	ASSWGDRANEQF
TRBV27	TRBJ1-2	ASSLSGGTANYGYT
TRBV10-3	TRBJ2-1	AISNRDREDNEQF
TRBV10-3	TRBJ2-5	AISDRQGGETQY
TRBV7-3	TRBJ2-3	ASSRGGHWSTDTQY
TRBV19	TRBJ1-5	ASSLAGRSNQPQH
TRBV4-1	TRBJ1-5	ASSQDHGRDQPQH
TRBV5-4	TRBJ2-5	ASSPGGTGGQETQY
TRBV7-8	TRBJ2-6	ASSAGTSKSGANVLT
TRBV25-1	TRBJ2-1	ASSDLAGEGNEQF
TRBV18	TRBJ1-1	ASSPLFGMNTEAF
TRBV5-4	TRBJ2-5	ASFEAGTQETQY
TRBV4-3	TRBJ2-5	ASSLSSAVQETQY
TRBV9	TRBJ2-7	ASSVGAGLSYEQY
TRBV19	TRBJ1-2	ASSIEGNYGYT
TRBV18	TRBJ1-2	ASSPVAGQGTSGYT
TRBV6-1	TRBJ1-1	DTRSSGIQSVAEAF
TRBV5-6	TRBJ1-1	ASSSMDRVYSTEAF
TRBV12-3/TRBV12-4	TRBJ1-5	ASSQTGLRNQPQH
TRBV7-6	TRBJ1-3	ASSPLPDRSSGNTIY
TRBV19	TRBJ2-7	ASSIRTGGGPPVGYEQY
TRBV6-1	TRBJ1-4	ASGKDYGEKLF
TRBV10-3	TRBJ1-4	AISETSVEKLF
TRBV5-1	TRBJ1-5	ASRPGTGGNQPQH
TRBV2	TRBJ2-1	ASSRSGNYNEQF
TRBV5-1	TRBJ2-2	ASSLVFTGQGTGELF
TRBV25-1	TRBJ2-7	ASSGTSGVHEQY
TRBV2	TRBJ1-5	ASSVSGSNQPQH
TRBV5-4	TRBJ2-7	ASSLQEAYEQY
TRBV9	TRBJ2-3	ASSVGHGSTDTQY